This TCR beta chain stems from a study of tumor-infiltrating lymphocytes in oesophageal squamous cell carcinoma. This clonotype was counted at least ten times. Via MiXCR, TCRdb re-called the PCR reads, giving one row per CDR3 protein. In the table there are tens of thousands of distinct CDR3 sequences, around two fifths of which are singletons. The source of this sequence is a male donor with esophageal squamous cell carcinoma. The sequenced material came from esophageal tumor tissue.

CDR3 in DNA: TGTGCCAGCAGCGGAACTAACAACGAGCAGTACTTC. It encodes CASSGTNNEQYF. The chain carries TRBV11-2 and TRBJ2-7; D is uncertain. The CDR3 spans 12 residues. Trimming stripped 5 bases from V and 5 bases from J, with 10 bases between. The germline V gene encodes CDR1 SGHAT and CDR2 FQNNGV.